A selection of T cell receptor beta chains follows, all from one sample in a study of beta chain features in type 1 diabetes. TCRdb's copy holds only in-frame clones and misses some; the assay was immunoSEQ multiplex PCR. The sample has 850,000 to 900,000 clones, about a sixth seen once; the top ten hold about 0.02%. The sample comprised naive CD4+ T cells from blood. These TCRs come from a woman in her late teens or twenties in good health. The CDR3 runs from the conserved cysteine through the conserved F or W. D genes are given only for firm matches. Rows give clone size only sometimes, using once, few, many, or a class for an expanded clone.

abundance	d_gene	v_gene	j_gene	CDR3aa	CDR3nt
.	.	TRBV6-5	TRBJ1-1	CASLPTGVLGTEAFF	TGTGCCAGCTTACCGACAGGCGTCTTGGGCACTGAAGCTTTCTTT
few	TRBD2	TRBV5-1	TRBJ2-1	CASSLRREGREQFF	TGCGCCAGCAGCTTGCGGCGGGAGGGTCGTGAGCAGTTCTTC
.	TRBD1	TRBV28	TRBJ1-2	CASSLWGTGNGYTF	TGTGCCAGCAGTTTATGGGGGACAGGCAATGGCTACACCTTC
.	.	TRBV11-2	TRBJ2-7	CASSYGTLSYEQYF	TGTGCCAGCAGCTACGGGACGCTTTCCTACGAGCAGTACTTC
.	.	TRBV28	TRBJ2-3	CASGLNTDTQYF	TGTGCCAGCGGACTAAACACAGATACGCAGTATTTT
few	TRBD2	TRBV9	TRBJ2-1	CASSPRLAGVYGYNEQFF	TGTGCCAGCAGCCCCCGCCTAGCGGGAGTTTACGGATACAATGAGCAGTTCTTC
.	.	TRBV10-3	TRBJ2-5	CAISEWDKQETQYF	TGTGCCATCAGTGAATGGGACAAACAAGAGACCCAGTACTTC
once	.	TRBV27	TRBJ2-7	CASRTGQNYEQYF	TGTGCCAGCAGAACTGGACAGAACTACGAGCAGTACTTC
.	.	TRBV13	TRBJ2-1	CASSLFNEQFF	TGTGCCAGCAGCCTGTTCAATGAGCAGTTCTTC
.	.	TRBV7-3	TRBJ1-1	CASSLIPPMNTEAFF	TGTGCCAGCAGCTTAATCCCTCCTATGAACACTGAAGCTTTCTTT
.	.	TRBV27	TRBJ2-7	CASSLSVGTWRANYEQYF	TGTGCCAGCAGTTTATCAGTGGGTACGTGGAGGGCGAACTACGAGCAGTACTTC
.	.	TRBV4-3	TRBJ2-1	CASSQVAGEQFF	TGCGCCAGCAGCCAAGTTGCGGGTGAGCAGTTCTTC
.	TRBD2	TRBV9	TRBJ2-7	CASSVGLAGNSYEQYF	TGTGCCAGCAGCGTCGGACTAGCGGGGAACTCCTACGAGCAGTACTTC
.	.	TRBV19	TRBJ2-2	CASKVEVWTGELFF	TGTGCCAGTAAGGTAGAGGTGTGGACCGGGGAGCTGTTTTTT
few	.	TRBV6-4	TRBJ1-1	CASSDSRNTEAFF	TGTGCCAGCAGTGACTCACGGAACACTGAAGCTTTCTTT
few	.	TRBV5-1	TRBJ2-5	CASSSSDRDLWGETQYF	TGCGCCAGCAGCTCGTCAGACCGGGACCTCTGGGGAGAGACCCAGTACTTC
few	.	TRBV2	TRBJ2-1	CASSTGSREQFF	TGTGCCAGCAGTACGGGTAGCCGGGAGCAGTTCTTC
.	TRBD2	TRBV7-2	TRBJ2-1	CASSFANVAGGKYNEQFF	TGTGCCAGCAGCTTCGCTAATGTGGCGGGAGGGAAATACAATGAGCAGTTCTTC
.	TRBD2	TRBV4-2	TRBJ2-3	CASSLFGLGRQYF	TGTGCCAGCAGCCTCTTCGGACTAGGTCGTCAGTATTTT
.	TRBD2	TRBV9	TRBJ2-2	CASGSGSGSYTGELFF	TGTGCCAGCGGCTCGGGCAGCGGGAGCTATACCGGGGAGCTGTTTTTT
few	.	TRBV28	TRBJ1-1	CASSLSLIRGPPHTEAFF	TGTGCCAGCAGTTTAAGTCTCATCAGGGGCCCACCCCACACTGAAGCTTTCTTT
few	TRBD2	TRBV28	TRBJ2-7	CASSYTTSGNYEQYF	TGTGCCAGCAGTTATACGACTAGCGGGAACTACGAGCAGTACTTC
few	.	TRBV5-4	TRBJ2-1	CASSLGGSSDEQFF	TGTGCCAGCAGCTTGGGAGGGAGCAGCGATGAGCAGTTCTTC
.	.	TRBV9	TRBJ2-5	CASSVGLAGETQYF	TGTGCCAGCAGCGTAGGGCTAGCTGGGGAGACCCAGTACTTC
.	.	TRBV12-5	TRBJ1-2	CASGYPGPSYGYTF	TGTGCTAGTGGTTATCCCGGCCCATCCTATGGCTACACCTTC
.	TRBD2	TRBV19	TRBJ2-1	CASSIRTSGKSSLVTPRNEQFF	TGTGCCAGTAGTATTAGGACTAGCGGGAAGAGTAGTTTAGTAACCCCTCGGAATGAGCAGTTCTTC